This paragraph covers one TCR beta chain sequence. The target antigen is unknown. Germline CDR1 and CDR2: DFQATT and SNEGSKA (reference sequence). Trimming removed 5 bases from V and 0 bases from J; junction bases left unmatched: 5. The CDR3 is 15 residues long. This entry comes from a study of T cell repertoires in cytomegalovirus infection. Study-wide background: CMV infection plus the matching HLA type was flagged by public TCR beta signatures.

In TCRdb, the reads were re-called with MiXCR into one record per CDR3 protein. The sample contains hundreds of thousands of distinct CDR3 sequences, 24% of which appear only once. General study results and limits: In two of eight donors, the top clonotype was HLA-C-restricted CMV-specific.

The chain has TRBV20-1 and TRBJ2-2; 8 positions match TRBD1. The clonotype comes from a human donor in good health (CMV status not recorded). Some clones in this sample may be carry-over from other donors' samples. Sequencing was performed on CD8+ T cells from PBMCs. The CDR3 DNA follows: TGCAGTGCTGGGGACAGGCGGTCGAACACCGGGGAGCTGTTTTTT. Its protein product is CSAGDRRSNTGELFF.